This TCR beta chain was captured in a study of blood T cell repertoires in COVID-19 (dated by TCRdb to the early 2020s). Broadly, across the study: Samples from collaborators originated in the United States, Italy and Spain and spanned both the acute and convalescent phases of COVID-19. The material from the prospective study consisted of cDNA or gDNA derived from T cells, B-cell-depleted T cells, or PBMCs. Subjects who had been exposed to COVID-19, were actively infected with it, or had recovered from it provided the deeply sampled blood TCRbeta repertoires that made up the dataset. The repertoires were made available in a free public database intended to serve as a resource for research on the immune response to SARS-CoV-2. The samples were drawn from two sources: the first 160 participants of the ongoing ImmuneRACE study, and 1,200 or so subjects contributed by 6 global collaborators. Sample metadata almost always included a de-identified subject ID, COVID-19 status, age in years and sex. Where HLA class I and class II types were available, the types were taken from metadata supplied by the sample provider, not from assay-based typing. Study-wide conclusions, independent of this receptor: Clinical and demographic metadata were provided uncurated, with the amount varying by source and participant.

The immunoSEQ Assay, a bias-controlled multiplex PCR, was used to amplify TCRbeta CDR3 regions from genomic DNA. The authors' pipeline ran thus. Within the assay, amplification of reference gene primers was used to estimate how many nucleated cells each sample contained. To quantify the absolute abundance of each unique TCRbeta CDR3 rearrangement, sequence reads were collapsed and filtered. Productive Simpson clonality was computed per sample as the square root of Simpson's diversity index over productive rearrangements. The immuneACCESS repertoire file appears here via TCRdb, limited to in-frame rearrangements. These files lack a portion of the clones; in checked studies, under half of the deficit traces to unresolved V genes, and the cause of the others is not known. That table supplies the V and J calls and clone size; D and trimming were determined from the DNA. This sample comprises more than 250,000 clones, about 90% of them detected only once. The ten largest account for roughly 1.5% of the sample.

Its CDR3 holds 14 amino acids, cysteine through phenylalanine. The CDR3 DNA has 42 bases and is translated from base 1. V has 8 bases trimmed and J has 4 bases trimmed; junction bases matching no gene number 7. Reading the germline V gene (reference sequence) gives CDR1 LNHDA and CDR2 SQIVND. In the prospective study, participants were about 18 to 89 years old, resided in 24 geographic areas of the United States, and were enrolled through a virtual design. To assign participants to cohorts, the prospective study relied on clinical history that participants themselves reported in a screening survey and a study questionnaire. Mobile phlebotomists in the prospective study collected whole blood, serum and a nasopharyngeal or oropharyngeal swab from every participant. Prospective study participants could optionally give additional blood draws and questionnaires over an approximately two-month period. Prospective study blood samples were shipped either frozen or at room temperature before DNA extraction.

This clone was found once. What this receptor recognizes is not known. Base-call qualities are not available, and no considerably larger clone is one nucleotide away. The TCR was taken from a woman aged 18-35 years with acute COVID-19. Recombination joined TRBV19 with TRBJ1-1, with 10 bases aligning to TRBD1. What was sequenced was PBMCs or T cells enriched from blood (not recorded which). The CDR3 region: CASRRDRGATEAFF. The DNA sequence is TGTGCCAGTCGCCGGGACAGGGGTGCCACTGAAGCTTTCTTT. Full variable domain (CDR3 extended with the reference TRBV19 and TRBJ1-1 proteins): DGGITQSPKYLFRKEGQNVTLSCEQNLNHDAMYWYRQDPGQGLRLIYYSQIVNDFQKGDIAEGYSVSREKKESFPLTVTSAQKNPTAFYLCASRRDRGATEAFFGQGTRLTVV.